The 25 T cell receptor beta chains below were found in one sample sequenced in a study of cytomegalovirus exposure and HLA in healthy donors. 60 Vbeta and 13 Jbeta primers were used in PCR. This table comes from immunoSEQ multiplex PCR, and its TCRdb copy is limited to in-frame clones, with some not included. The sample holds about 190,000 clones, about 82% seen once. What was sequenced was PBMCs. Receptors originate from a male donor in good health and CMV-seronegative.

The chain combines TRBV5-4 with TRBJ1-2; TRBD1 is a possible D gene (6 bases). Between the trimmed V and J ends, which lost 0 bases and 0 bases, there was a span of 9 bases. The CDR3 contains 15 residues. Germline CDR1 is SGHNT and CDR2 is YYREEE (reference sequence). CDR3 protein: CASSLAGTSNYGYTF. DNA for the CDR3: TGTGCCAGCAGCTTGGCCGGGACATCTAACTATGGCTACACCTTC.

The rearrangement joins TRBV5-1 to TRBJ1-1, with TRBD1 identical over 8 bases. Germline V gene lookup returns CDR1 SGHRS and CDR2 YFSETQ. This CDR3 region has 15 residues. The V gene end was trimmed by 7 bases and the J gene end by 6 bases; junction bases not matched to a gene: 14. CDR3 sequence (DNA): TGCGCCAGCGTTGGACTCAGGGGGCTAAAGGCTGAAGCTTTCTTT. Encoded protein: CASVGLRGLKAEAFF. Full variable domain (missing parts from reference TRBV5-1 and TRBJ1-1): KAGVTQTPRYLIKTRGQQVTLSCSPISGHRSVSWYQQTPGQGLQFLFEYFSETQRNKGNFPGRFSGRQFSNSRSEMNVSTLELGDSALYLCASVGLRGLKAEAFFGQGTRLTVV.

This sequence joins TRBV27 and TRBJ1-5; perhaps TRBD1 as D (5 bases). Between the trimmed V and J ends, which lost 5 bases and 7 bases, there was a span of 15 bases. Germline loops: CDR1 MNHEY, CDR2 SMNVEV (reference sequence). There are 14 residues in the CDR3. CDR3 amino acids: CASSPTGPRQPQHF. The CDR3 DNA follows: TGTGCCAGCAGTCCTACAGGTCCGAGGCAGCCCCAGCATTTT.

The chain employs TRBV13 and TRBJ1-4; 7 bases are shared with TRBD1. The CDR3 contains 17 residues. Germline loops: CDR1 PRHDT, CDR2 FYEKMQ (reference sequence). Trimming removed 5 bases from V and 7 bases from J; junction bases left unmatched: 16. DNA for the CDR3: TGTGCCAGCAGCCTCGGGACAGTAACTACCCAGGGTGAAAAACTGTTTTTT. This sequence encodes CASSLGTVTTQGEKLFF. Based on the CDR3 plus reference TRBV13 and TRBJ1-4, the full variable domain is AAGVIQSPRHLIKEKRETATLKCYPIPRHDTVYWYQQGPGQDPQFLISFYEKMQSDKGSIPDRFSAQQFSDYHSELNMSSLELGDSALYFCASSLGTVTTQGEKLFFGSGTQLSVL.

V and J are TRBV5-1 and TRBJ2-5; 7 bases match TRBD2. Germline CDR1 reads SGHRS; CDR2 reads YFSETQ. The V and J ends lost 0 bases and 5 bases, in that order; junction bases with no gene match: 4. The CDR3 sequence is 14 residues long. Here the CDR3 DNA reads TGCGCCAGCAGCTTGGATGTAGCGGGCGAGACCCAGTACTTC. The encoded protein is CASSLDVAGETQYF.

The rearrangement uses TRBV19 and TRBJ2-5; 13 bases match TRBD2. The CDR3 runs 13 residues. The germline gives CDR1 LNHDA, CDR2 SQIVND (reference sequence). With 10 bases clipped from V and 5 bases from J, the junction kept 4 bases outside the gene matches. DNA of the CDR3: TGTGCCACTTCACTAGCGGGGGGGGAGACCCAGTACTTC. The encoded protein is CATSLAGGETQYF.

This clone was picked up one time. The chain uses TRBV5-4 and TRBJ2-5; D unresolved. V lost 0 bases, J lost 4 bases, and 16 bases lay in between. The CDR3 extends over 16 amino acids. In germline, CDR1 is SGHNT, CDR2 YYREEE (reference sequence). The CDR3 reads CASSLEPGRALETQYF. The CDR3, as DNA: TGTGCCAGCAGCTTGGAACCGGGTCGAGCGTTAGAGACCCAGTACTTC.

The V and J genes are TRBV12-5 and TRBJ2-6; 7 bases match TRBD1. V dropped 6 bases and J dropped 0; count of bases not matched to a gene: 26. From germline, CDR1 is LGHNT and CDR2 FRNRAP. The CDR3 runs to 23 residues. CDR3 region: CASGPGAHPLRQGALSGANVLTF. CDR3 sequence (DNA): TGTGCTAGTGGCCCGGGTGCCCACCCCCTCAGACAGGGTGCCCTCTCTGGGGCCAACGTCCTGACTTTC.

This clone was picked up a small number of times. V and J are TRBV19 and TRBJ2-2; maybe TRBD1 (6 bases). The V and J ends lost 7 bases and 5 bases respectively, with 11 bases between them. CDR3 length equals 13 residues. Germline V CDR1 and CDR2: LNHDA, SQIVND (reference sequence). CDR3 residues: CASKWQGTGELFF. As DNA, the CDR3 is TGTGCCAGTAAGTGGCAGGGGACCGGGGAGCTGTTTTTT.

The gene calls are TRBV25-1 and TRBJ2-5, with D unresolved. The J call may not be correct, given that the DNA end is closer to TRBJ2-7. Germline CDR1 and CDR2: MGHDK and SYGVNS. CDR3 length: 11 amino acids. CDR3 amino acids: CASSEFLEQYF. For the CDR3, the DNA is TGTGCCAGCAGTGAGTTTCTCGAGCAGTACTTC.

The chain has TRBV5-8 and TRBJ1-5; 7 bases agree with TRBD1. CDR3 length: 17 residues. V was pared by 4 bases and J by 6 bases, with 16 bases of the junction left unmatched. Germline loops: CDR1 SGHTS, CDR2 YDEGEE. CDR3: CASSPPPGGIQGQPQHF. As DNA, the CDR3 is TGTGCCAGCAGCCCCCCCCCAGGGGGAATCCAAGGTCAGCCCCAGCATTTT.

The V gene is TRBV28, the J gene TRBJ2-2, with a weak D call TRBD1 (6 bases). CDR1 and CDR2 from the germline V gene are MDHEN and SYDVKM. V dropped 3 bases and J dropped 0 bases, with 8 bases sitting between them. The CDR3 contains 15 residues. The CDR3 nucleotides read TGTGCCAGCAGTTTTGGGGGCCCGAACACCGGGGAGCTGTTTTTT. Translation gives CASSFGGPNTGELFF.

The rearrangement uses TRBV5-6 and TRBJ1-2; D is unresolved. Germline assignment: CDR1 SGHDT and CDR2 YYEEEE. CDR3 length: 12 amino acids. Trimming cost V 3 bases and J 4 bases, with 7 bases left between them. Here the CDR3 reads CASSSPLYGYTF. CDR3 nucleotide sequence: TGTGCCAGCAGCTCCCCCCTCTATGGCTACACCTTC.

This chain joins TRBV5-1 and TRBJ2-3, with 10 bases lining up with TRBD2. The CDR3 is 15 amino acids. Trimming took 4 bases from V and 1 from J; bases not matched to a gene: 3. CDR1 and CDR2 (germline): SGHRS, YFSETQ. The CDR3 is CASSKSGRGTDTQYF. The CDR3 DNA reads as TGCGCCAGCAGCAAGAGCGGGAGGGGCACAGATACGCAGTATTTT.

This chain uses TRBV28 with TRBJ1-5, with 8 bases fitting TRBD1. Germline V gene sequence: CDR1 MDHEN, CDR2 SYDVKM. This CDR3 comprises 19 residues. The J segment lost 2 bases and the V segment lost 1 base, leaving 13 bases of the junction unmatched. The CDR3 DNA reads TGTGCCAGCAGTTTATCCGTGACGTGGACAGGGAGGGGCAATCAGCCCCAGCATTTT. It is translated as CASSLSVTWTGRGNQPQHF. Full variable domain (remainder filled in from reference TRBV28 and TRBJ1-5): DVKVTQSSRYLVKRTGEKVFLECVQDMDHENMFWYRQDPGLGLRLIYFSYDVKMKEKGDIPEGYSVSREKKERFSLILESASTNQTSMYLCASSLSVTWTGRGNQPQHFGDGTRLSIL.

The chain recombines TRBV28 with TRBJ1-5; D uncertain. CDR3 length equals 17 residues. Germline V gives CDR1 MDHEN, CDR2 SYDVKM. Trimming cost V 4 bases and J 0 bases, with 16 bases left between them. The chain's CDR3 is CASSSDYLRYSNQPQHF. CDR3 sequence (DNA): TGTGCCAGCAGTTCTGACTATCTCAGGTATAGCAATCAGCCCCAGCATTTT.

The rearrangement joins TRBV6-1 to TRBJ2-7; 8 positions agree with TRBD2. This CDR3 spans 15 amino acids. V was clipped by 4 bases and J by 3 bases; unmatched bases: 8. Germline V gene lookup returns CDR1 MNHNS and CDR2 SASEGT. Written as DNA, the CDR3 is TGTGCCAGCAGTGGTAGCGGGAAAGGTCTCTACGAGCAGTACTTC. The encoded protein is CASSGSGKGLYEQYF.

This clone was counted between two and nine times. The chain has TRBV4-3 and TRBJ2-2, with no clear D. CDR3 length: 17 residues. V was trimmed by 4 bases and J by 0 bases, leaving 15 bases between them. Germline assignment: CDR1 LGHNA and CDR2 YSLEER. CDR3 loop: CASSREAGIANTGELFF. CDR3 sequence (DNA): TGCGCCAGCAGCCGAGAGGCAGGCATCGCGAACACCGGGGAGCTGTTTTTT.

The chain links TRBV7-9 to TRBJ2-1; D not certain. The CDR3 loop spans 14 amino acids. The V gene lost 5 bases and the J gene lost 3 bases, with 11 bases spanning the gap. Germline CDR1 and CDR2: SEHNR and FQNEAQ (reference sequence). This chain's CDR3 is CASSRARYYNEQFF. The DNA of the CDR3 is TGTGCCAGCAGCCGAGCTAGATACTACAATGAGCAGTTCTTC.

The chain links TRBV14 to TRBJ1-1; 8 bases map to TRBD1. Germline V gene data show CDR1 as SGHDN and CDR2 as FVKESK. J lost 2 bases, V lost 4 bases, and 9 bases had no gene match. The CDR3 extends over 16 amino acids. CDR3 coding DNA: TGTGCCAGCAGCCCCCGGGACAGGATAATTAACACTGAAGCTTTCTTT. This codes for CASSPRDRIINTEAFF.

This chain joins TRBV27 and TRBJ1-6, with TRBD1 matching 7 bases. The CDR3 has 17 residues. With V trimmed by 3 bases and J by 8 bases, 13 bases remained unmatched. Looked up from germline, CDR1 is MNHEY and CDR2 is SMNVEV (reference sequence). The CDR3 is CASSFRLQGPADSPLHF. The CDR3, as DNA: TGTGCCAGCAGTTTTCGGCTACAGGGGCCGGCGGATTCACCCCTCCACTTT.

The chain has TRBV28 and TRBJ1-4; 7 nucleotides agree with TRBD1. The CDR3 consists of 16 residues. Germline V gives CDR1 MDHEN, CDR2 SYDVKM. V dropped 5 bases and J dropped 2; count of bases not matched to a gene: 8. The CDR3 loop reads CASSGLTGVTNEKLFF. Written as DNA, the CDR3 is TGTGCCAGCAGTGGCCTAACAGGGGTCACTAATGAAAAACTGTTTTTT.

V gene TRBV29-1 combines with J gene TRBJ2-1, with D uncertain. Germline CDR1 is SQVTM and CDR2 is ANQGSEA. This CDR3 spans 12 amino acids. Trimming pared 0 bases from V and 6 bases from J, leaving 6 bases between. The CDR3 region has the DNA TGCAGCGTTGAAGAATACGGCAATGAGCAGTTCTTC. Translating gives CSVEEYGNEQFF.

The table lists this clone with a count of one. This sequence joins TRBV29-1 and TRBJ2-3; D is possibly TRBD1 (6 bases). The germline V gene has CDR1 SQVTM and CDR2 ANQGSEA. The ends were cut back, 5 bases at V and 2 bases at J, with 17 bases in the middle. The CDR3 runs to 15 residues. Written as DNA, the CDR3 is TGCAGCGTTATGAAGCGCAGGGGTTACACAGATACGCAGTATTTT. As protein: CSVMKRRGYTDTQYF.

This chain uses TRBV7-6 with TRBJ2-7, with 9 bases that match TRBD2. V lost 5 bases and J lost 4; bases outside the gene matches: 6. The CDR3 has 14 amino acids. Germline assignment: CDR1 SGHVS and CDR2 FNYEAQ. The DNA of the CDR3 is TGTGCCAGCAGCAATCCGGGACTAGCTTACGAGCAGTACTTC. It yields the protein CASSNPGLAYEQYF.